One and the same sample provided the 10 T cell receptor beta chains below, sequenced in a study of early T cells in non-severe SARS-CoV-2 infection. Via MiXCR, TCRdb re-called the 5' RACE reads, giving one row per CDR3 protein. The table shows roughly 64,000 distinct CDR3 sequences, with under 15% occurring only once. Input material: whole blood. All receptors come from an adult who was a healthcare worker with PCR-confirmed SARS-CoV-2 infection or an uninfected control (not recorded which).

J is TRBJ2-6 and V is TRBV4-1; maybe TRBD1 (5 bases). Per germline, CDR1 MGHRA and CDR2 YSYEKL. The CDR3 extends over 14 amino acids. V gave up 7 bases and J gave up 0 bases, with 7 bases separating them. DNA for the CDR3: TGCGCCAGCACCAGGGACTCTGGGGCCAACGTCCTGACTTTC. Translated, it gives CASTRDSGANVLTF.

In its sample, this clonotype was seen a few times. This rearrangement joins TRBV9 to TRBJ2-7; TRBD2 matches 9 bases. V lost 3 bases and J lost 5; bases outside the gene matches: 9. CDR1 SGDLS and CDR2 YYNGEE come from the germline V gene. This CDR3 comprises 15 residues. The CDR3 DNA reads as TGTGCCAGCAGCGAGGGACTAGCTGATCCGAACGAGCAGTACTTC. Translation gives CASSEGLADPNEQYF.

The chain is built from TRBV3-1 and TRBJ2-7; perhaps TRBD1 as D (5 bases). The V gene's germline CDR1 is LGHDT and CDR2 YNNKEL (reference sequence). This CDR3 spans 13 amino acids. Trimming removed 3 bases from V and 2 bases from J, with 8 bases in between. CDR3 DNA sequence: TGTGCCAGCAGCCAGGGCAGGGCCTACGAGCAGTACTTC. Translated: CASSQGRAYEQYF.

There are many counts of this clonotype. The rearrangement uses TRBV6-6 and TRBJ2-7; D call uncertain. Trimming pared 0 bases from V and 2 bases from J, leaving 14 bases between. The CDR3 consists of 16 residues. Germline V CDR1 and CDR2: MNHNY, SVGAGI (reference sequence). In nucleotides, the CDR3 is TGTGCCAGCAGTTACTCGCCTGGGCGGCTAACCTACGAGCAGTACTTC. It is translated as CASSYSPGRLTYEQYF.

J is TRBJ2-4 and V is TRBV5-8; 9 positions agree with TRBD1. Per the germline V gene, CDR1 is SGHTS and CDR2 is YDEGEE. Germline trimming cut 1 base from V and 1 base from J; bases unmatched to any gene: 12. CDR3 length equals 19 residues. This chain's CDR3 is CASSLPPGQGYVAKNIQYF. DNA for the CDR3: TGTGCCAGCAGCTTGCCCCCGGGACAGGGTTATGTTGCCAAAAACATTCAGTACTTC.

This clonotype was observed a few times. The chain joins TRBV7-8 to TRBJ2-7; perhaps TRBD1 as D (6 bases). V was trimmed by 5 bases and J by 4 bases, leaving 15 bases between them. Germline lookup yields CDR1 SGHVS and CDR2 FQNEAQ. CDR3 size: 14 residues. CDR3 amino acids: CASSPRDTSYEQYF. CDR3 DNA sequence: TGTGCCAGCAGCCCCCGGGACACCTCGTACGAGCAGTACTTC.

A few counts support this clonotype. V gene TRBV29-1 combines with J gene TRBJ1-2; no clear D. In germline, CDR1 is SQVTM, CDR2 ANQGSEA. This CDR3 has 12 amino acids. V was clipped by 3 bases and J by 4 bases, with 9 bases between them. CDR3 sequence reads: CSVERRPYGYTF. In nucleotides, the CDR3 is TGCAGCGTTGAGCGCCGACCCTATGGCTACACCTTC.

This chain links TRBV6-2 or TRBV6-3 with TRBJ2-4; 14 nucleotides match TRBD2. Germline V gene lookup returns CDR1 MNHEY and CDR2 SVGEGT. Losses at the gene ends were 6 bases for V and 0 bases for J; bases not matched to a gene: 7. There are 18 residues in the CDR3. CDR3 DNA sequence: TGTGCCAGCAGGCCCGGGACTAGCGGGGGAGTAGCCAAAAACATTCAGTACTTC. Translated: CASRPGTSGGVAKNIQYF.

There are many counts of this clonotype. The rearrangement uses TRBV7-6 and TRBJ2-3, with D tentatively TRBD1 (5 bases). The CDR3 is 14 amino acids. The germline V gene encodes CDR1 SGHVS and CDR2 FNYEAQ. Trimming pared 2 bases from V and 3 bases from J, leaving 9 bases between. In DNA form, the CDR3 reads TGTGCCAGCAGCTTAACAGGTCGTACAGATACGCAGTATTTT. This sequence encodes CASSLTGRTDTQYF.

V and J are TRBV7-6 and TRBJ1-1; weak D call: TRBD1 (6 bases). The CDR3 runs to 15 residues. The V end lost 1 base, the J end lost 1 base, and 10 bases lay between the germline ends. The V gene's germline CDR1 is SGHVS and CDR2 FNYEAQ. In nucleotides, the CDR3 is TGTGCCAGCAGCTTAGAGGGGGTATGGAACACTGAAGCTTTCTTT. Amino acid sequence: CASSLEGVWNTEAFF.